This T cell receptor beta chain was recovered during a study of early T cells in non-severe SARS-CoV-2 infection. This clonotype rates as medium-sized. TCRdb used MiXCR to reprocess the 5' RACE reads, holding one entry per CDR3 protein. Of 50,000 to 85,000 distinct CDR3 sequences listed, 9.1% were seen once; the top ten hold under 4%. The CDR3 spans 13 residues. Germline V gene data show CDR1 as SEHNR and CDR2 as FQNEAQ (reference sequence). Unmatched junction bases numbered 9, after V lost 1 base and J lost 12 bases. The clonotype originates from an adult who was a healthcare worker with PCR-confirmed SARS-CoV-2 infection or an uninfected control (not recorded which). Sequenced sample: whole blood. The rearrangement links TRBV7-9 to TRBJ2-7; 7 bases match TRBD1. This CDR3 is CASSLGRDREWYF. In DNA, the CDR3 is TGTGCCAGCAGCTTAGGCCGAGACAGGGAGTGGTACTTC.